These 25 T cell receptor beta chains came from one sample sequenced in a study of CD8+CD57+ T cells in acquired aplastic anemia (dated by TCRdb to about 2018). The sample was run on an Illumina HiSeq 2000. TCR beta VDJ combination and CDR3 sequence profiling used genomic DNA as the template. TCRdb reanalyzed the raw reads on its own, using fastp at Q25 for trimming and MiXCR for clone calling, and kept in-frame beta chains. Records with the same CDR3 protein are collapsed into one entry carrying the most frequent genes and DNA. The sample table contains around 210,000 distinct CDR3 sequences; only one count was recorded for roughly two thirds of them. In total, the top ten clones hold roughly three fifths of the sample. The patients picked for sequencing were ones in whom flow cytometry had shown an expansion of CD8+CD57+ cells. Material: sorted CD4+, CD8+, or CD8+CD57+ T cells (not recorded which) from PBMCs. Receptors originate from a human donor with aplastic anemia.

The chain couples TRBV30 to TRBJ1-2, with 9 bases that match TRBD1. This CDR3 has 15 amino acids. V trimming: 7 bases; J trimming: 6 bases; junction bases outside the gene matches: 15. The V gene's germline CDR1 is GTSNPN and CDR2 SVGIG (reference sequence). The CDR3 DNA reads TGTGCCTTTACAGGGGGCGTCTATATGCTTGATGGCTACACCTTC. Translating gives CAFTGGVYMLDGYTF.

This chain joins TRBV5-8 and TRBJ2-5; D unresolved. CDR1 SGHTS and CDR2 YDEGEE come from the germline V gene. V dropped 1 base and J dropped 1 base, with 8 bases sitting between them. This CDR3 comprises 14 residues. The CDR3 here is CASSLYLRQETQYF. In DNA, the CDR3 is TGTGCCAGCAGCTTGTACTTGCGCCAAGAGACCCAGTACTTC.

The genes are TRBV5-5 and TRBJ2-7; D is perhaps TRBD2 (5 bases). V was trimmed by 0 bases and J by 3 bases, leaving 13 bases between them. CDR3 length: 15 amino acids. Germline values: CDR1 SGHKS, CDR2 YYEKEE (reference sequence). CDR3 DNA sequence: TGTGCCAGCAGCTTGGGCTCATCGGGAATCTACGAGCAGTACTTC. It is translated as CASSLGSSGIYEQYF.

This clonotype showed up many times. J is TRBJ2-7 and V is TRBV10-1; 12 bases line up with TRBD1. This CDR3 has 17 residues. Germline-derived CDR1 and CDR2 are WNHNN and SYGVQD (reference sequence). V dropped 2 bases and J dropped 4; count of bases not matched to a gene: 9. The DNA of the CDR3 is TGCGCCAGCAGTGAGAGGATCGGGGACAGGGGGCAATACGAGCAGTACTTC. Its translation: CASSERIGDRGQYEQYF.

This rearrangement joins TRBV7-9 to TRBJ2-7, with 9 bases matching TRBD1. CDR3 size: 14 residues. Per germline, CDR1 SEHNR and CDR2 FQNEAQ (reference sequence). After removal of 5 bases from V and 6 bases from J, the junction contained 8 bases not matched to a gene. CDR3 coding DNA: TGTGCCAGCAGCCTTGGACAGGGGCCCGGCGAGCAGTACTTC. It encodes CASSLGQGPGEQYF.

This clonotype was seen a handful of times. The chain has TRBV27 and TRBJ1-4, with 7 bases identical to TRBD1. With V trimmed by 5 bases and J by 3 bases, 9 bases remained unmatched. Germline V gene sequence: CDR1 MNHEY, CDR2 SMNVEV (reference sequence). CDR3 length: 16 amino acids. CDR3: CASSQGVGLANEKLFF. CDR3 coding DNA: TGTGCCAGCAGTCAGGGGGTGGGGCTGGCTAATGAAAAACTGTTTTTT. Full variable domain (missing parts from reference TRBV27 and TRBJ1-4): EAQVTQNPRYLITVTGKKLTVTCSQNMNHEYMSWYRQDPGLGLRQIYYSMNVEVTDKGDVPEGYKVSRKEKRNFPLILESPSPNQTSLYFCASSQGVGLANEKLFFGSGTQLSVL.

This clonotype was observed a few times. The chain is built from TRBV25-1 and TRBJ2-5; D call uncertain. Germline V lookup: CDR1 MGHDK, CDR2 SYGVNS. V shed 2 bases and J shed 4 bases, with 11 bases lying between them. The CDR3 sequence is 14 residues long. The CDR3 region has the DNA TGTGCCAGCAGTGAAGCAGGATGGGGAGAGACCCAGTACTTC. Protein sequence: CASSEAGWGETQYF.

The chain carries TRBV12-3 or TRBV12-4 and TRBJ2-1, with D possibly TRBD1 on 6 matching bases. The CDR3 runs 15 residues. The V end lost 7 bases, the J end lost 5 bases, and 18 bases lay between the germline ends. In nucleotides, the CDR3 is TGTGCCAGCACCCCTCAGGGGTTTCGCCACAATGAGCAGTTCTTC. Protein: CASTPQGFRHNEQFF.

V gene TRBV10-3 combines with J gene TRBJ1-1, with TRBD1 matching over 8 bases. This CDR3 comprises 15 residues. CDR1 and CDR2 from the germline V gene are ENHRY and SYGVKD. Trimming at V came to 2 bases and at J to 6 bases, leaving 8 bases not matched to a gene. CDR3 region: CAISELGQEFAEAFF. In DNA form, the CDR3 reads TGTGCCATCAGTGAGCTGGGACAGGAGTTCGCTGAAGCTTTCTTT.

About this clonotype: Sequence at one end of the junction differs from germline and may be a read error. The rearrangement uses TRBV5-1 and TRBJ2-7, with 8 bases matching TRBD2. Looked up from germline, CDR1 is SGHRS and CDR2 is YFSETQ. CDR3 length equals 14 residues. CDR3 DNA: TGCGCCGGCAGCTTAAACCGGGAGGGCCCCGAGCAGTACTTC. Translation gives CAGSLNREGPEQYF. Full variable domain (rest looked up from reference TRBV5-1 and TRBJ2-7): KAGVTQTPRYLIKTRGQQVTLSCSPISGHRSVSWYQQTPGQGLQFLFEYFSETQRNKGNFPGRFSGRQFSNSRSEMNVSTLELGDSALYLCAGSLNREGPEQYFGPGTRLTVT.

In this sample, this clonotype turned up a few times. A read error may account for a junction end that differs from germline. The CDR3 loop is CAISPGQGDNEQFF. CDR3 bases: TGTGCCATCAGCCCGGGACAGGGGGACAATGAGCAGTTCTTC. The rearrangement joins TRBV9 to TRBJ2-1; 11 bases are a match to TRBD1. The V gene's germline CDR1 is SGDLS and CDR2 YYNGEE. The CDR3 spans 14 residues. The variable domain in full, completed from reference TRBV9 and TRBJ2-1, reads DSGVTQTPKHLITATGQRVTLRCSPRSGDLSVYWYQQSLDQGLQFLIQYYNGEERAKGNILERFSAQQFPDLHSELNLSSLELGDSALYFCAISPGQGDNEQFFGPGTRLTVL.

This rearrangement joins TRBV20-1 to TRBJ2-7; the D is unclear. The germline V gene has CDR1 DFQATT and CDR2 SNEGSKA (reference sequence). V was trimmed by 0 bases and J by 5 bases, leaving 14 bases between them. CDR3 length: 14 residues. The DNA for the CDR3 is TGCAGTGCTAGAGATCTGTCCCTAGAGGACGAGCAGTACTTC. As protein: CSARDLSLEDEQYF.

This sequence joins TRBV24-1 and TRBJ2-3, with TRBD2 matching 8 bases. CDR1 is KGHDR, CDR2 SFDVKD, per germline. The CDR3 contains 15 residues. J lost 5 bases, V lost 3 bases, and 6 bases had no gene match. This CDR3 is CATSDRDRGGDTQYF. The CDR3 DNA is TGTGCCACCAGTGATCGGGACCGGGGGGGAGATACGCAGTATTTT.

The chain has TRBV7-9 and TRBJ2-2; 10 bases are a match to TRBD2. The V gene end was trimmed by 5 bases and the J gene end by 3 bases; junction bases not matched to a gene: 9. From germline, CDR1 is SEHNR and CDR2 FQNEAQ (reference sequence). This CDR3 has 17 residues. The CDR3 protein is CASSLWTSGYDTGELFF. The CDR3 nucleotides read TGTGCCAGCAGCCTATGGACTAGCGGCTATGACACCGGGGAGCTGTTTTTT. Full variable domain (remainder filled in from reference TRBV7-9 and TRBJ2-2): DTGVSQNPRHKITKRGQNVTFRCDPISEHNRLYWYRQTLGQGPEFLTYFQNEAQLEKSRLLSDRFSAERPKGSFSTLEIQRTEQGDSAMYLCASSLWTSGYDTGELFFGEGSRLTVL.

This clonotype showed up just a few times. In DNA, the CDR3 is TGTGCCAGTAGTCTCAGGTTTTCCTACGAGCAGTACTTC. Its translation: CASSLRFSYEQYF. The gene calls are TRBV19 and TRBJ2-7; D unresolved. V lost 5 bases and J lost 1, with 9 bases in between. The CDR3 runs 13 residues. In germline, CDR1 is LNHDA, CDR2 SQIVND (reference sequence).

The CDR3 DNA reads TGTGCCACCAGCAGAGATGTGACAGTCTTAAACTATGGCTACACCTTC. This gives the protein CATSRDVTVLNYGYTF. The chain combines TRBV15 with TRBJ1-2, with D possibly TRBD1 on 5 matching bases. Trimming removed 0 bases at V and 2 bases at J, with 13 bases between. CDR1 is LNHNV, CDR2 YYDKDF, per germline (reference sequence). The CDR3 length is 16 residues.

The chain employs TRBV12-3 or TRBV12-4 and TRBJ2-7; 7 bases are a match to TRBD1. This CDR3 has 15 residues. V was clipped by 4 bases and J by 3 bases; unmatched bases: 9. The CDR3 nucleotides read TGTGCCAGCAGTTCTATAGGGACAGCGTACTACGAGCAGTACTTC. It translates to CASSSIGTAYYEQYF.

The V and J genes are TRBV20-1 and TRBJ2-7; 8 positions match TRBD1. The CDR3 length is 13 residues. V gave up 6 bases and J gave up 4 bases; unmatched junction bases: 8. Germline V gene lookup returns CDR1 DFQATT and CDR2 SNEGSKA (reference sequence). The CDR3 region is CSAEGQGAYEQYF. The CDR3 region has the DNA TGCAGTGCCGAGGGGCAGGGGGCTTACGAGCAGTACTTC.

This clonotype turned up a few times. The genes are TRBV7-9 and TRBJ2-7; no definite D call. The CDR3 consists of 13 residues. Germline V gene data show CDR1 as SEHNR and CDR2 as FQNEAQ (reference sequence). V shed 1 base and J shed 1 base, with 5 bases lying between them. The CDR3 coding sequence is TGTGCCAGCAGCTTAGTTTGGTCCTACGAGCAGTACTTC. It is translated as CASSLVWSYEQYF.

The rearrangement joins TRBV2 to TRBJ2-7, with D possibly being TRBD2 (6 bases). CDR1 SNHLY and CDR2 FYNNEI come from the germline V gene. The V gene lost 6 bases and the J gene lost 6 bases, with 18 bases spanning the gap. This CDR3 has 14 amino acids. CDR3 region: CASREGKLPCEQYF. CDR3 nucleotides: TGTGCCAGCAGGGAGGGGAAGCTCCCCTGCGAGCAGTACTTC.

The chain combines TRBV24-1 with TRBJ2-1, with unresolved D. This CDR3 is built from 14 residues. V lost 2 bases and J 7 bases, leaving 11 bases between the germline ends. Germline V gives CDR1 KGHDR, CDR2 SFDVKD. The CDR3 region has the DNA TGTGCCACCAGTGATTCCCCTGGGCAGAATGAGCAGTTCTTC. This encodes CATSDSPGQNEQFF.

This sequence joins TRBV6-6 and TRBJ1-2, with D hard to call. The germline V gene encodes CDR1 MNHNY and CDR2 SVGAGI (reference sequence). This CDR3 is built from 15 residues. Between the trimmed V and J ends, which lost 2 bases and 5 bases, there was a span of 15 bases. The CDR3 loop is CASSYTRTQSYGYTF. The CDR3 nucleotides read TGTGCCAGCAGTTACACCAGGACTCAGAGTTATGGCTACACCTTC.

This clonotype showed up many times. The gene calls are TRBV20-1 and TRBJ2-3; TRBD2 might be the D (5 bases). The germline V gene encodes CDR1 DFQATT and CDR2 SNEGSKA (reference sequence). This CDR3 has 13 residues. Trimming cost V 6 bases and J 0 bases, with 10 bases left between them. CDR3 sequence reads: CSAIGLSTDTQYF. CDR3 bases: TGCAGTGCGATCGGACTCAGCACAGATACGCAGTATTTT.

The chain uses TRBV2 and TRBJ2-2; possible D gene TRBD1, 6 bases. The assigned J gene may be wrong: the sequence end matches TRBJ1-1 better. CDR1 and CDR2 from the germline V gene are SNHLY and FYNNEI. CDR3 length equals 14 residues. DNA of the CDR3: TGTGCCAGCAGTGAATTTAGGGCAGGGGCTGAAGCTTTCTTT. Translation: CASSEFRAGAEAFF.

The table lists this clonotype with a count of one. J is TRBJ2-5 and V is TRBV14; D assignment may be TRBD1 or TRBD2 (5 bases each). There are 15 residues in the CDR3. Per the germline V gene, CDR1 is SGHDN and CDR2 is FVKESK. V was pared by 1 base and J by 5 bases, with 14 bases between. The CDR3 is CASSQGIVGEETQYF. CDR3 DNA sequence: TGTGCCAGCAGCCAAGGGATTGTAGGGGAGGAGACCCAGTACTTC.